The 26 T cell receptor beta chains in this list originate from one sample, sequenced in a study of blood T cell repertoires in COVID-19. Clones were sequenced by immunoSEQ multiplex PCR, and TCRdb holds only the in-frame ones, with some missing. The top ten hold 15% to 20% of the sample, which has fewer than 200,000 clones, under 90% seen once. The sequencing sample was made of PBMCs or T cells enriched from blood (not recorded which). Every receptor here comes from a man aged 60 to 69 who had recovered from COVID-19.

The genes are TRBV19 and TRBJ2-1; 9 nucleotides agree with TRBD2. Germline CDR1 is LNHDA and CDR2 is SQIVND (reference sequence). The CDR3 runs 15 residues. J lost 9 bases, V lost 4 bases, and 10 bases had no gene match. In DNA, the CDR3 is TGTGCCAGTAGTAGTAGCGGGAGCTTACGAGGTGAGCAGTTCTTC. Protein product: CASSSSGSLRGEQFF.

V and J are TRBV7-6 and TRBJ1-6; D may be TRBD1 (5 bases). CDR1 is SGHVS, CDR2 FNYEAQ, per germline. V lost 5 bases and J lost 4, with 18 bases in between. The CDR3 covers 17 residues. The CDR3 nucleotides read TGTGCCAGCAGCGCTCAGGGTTCCGAAATTTATAATTCACCCCTCCACTTT. It is translated as CASSAQGSEIYNSPLHF.

This clone turned up a few times. J is TRBJ1-1 and V is TRBV28, with 7 bases fitting TRBD1. The CDR3 runs 18 residues. The junction had 17 bases not matched to a gene; V was cut back by 2 bases and J by 5 bases. Germline CDR1 reads MDHEN; CDR2 reads SYDVKM. The CDR3 reads CASSLVVGTEGPGTEAFF. CDR3 nucleotide sequence: TGTGCCAGCAGTTTAGTTGTAGGGACAGAAGGCCCTGGGACTGAAGCTTTCTTT.

The chain uses TRBV9 and TRBJ2-7; maybe TRBD2 (6 bases). Germline CDR1 and CDR2: SGDLS and YYNGEE. V lost 4 bases, J lost 6 bases, and 14 bases lay in between. The length of the CDR3 is 13 residues. CDR3 in DNA: TGTGCCAGCAGCTCCCGGAGGGTTGGCGAGCAGTACTTC. This translates into CASSSRRVGEQYF. Drawing the rest from reference TRBV9 and TRBJ2-7, the complete variable domain is DSGVTQTPKHLITATGQRVTLRCSPRSGDLSVYWYQQSLDQGLQFLIQYYNGEERAKGNILERFSAQQFPDLHSELNLSSLELGDSALYFCASSSRRVGEQYFGPGTRLTVT.

V is TRBV11-2 and J is TRBJ1-2, with D maybe TRBD1 (6 bases). The V gene lost 4 bases and the J gene lost 7 bases, with 10 bases spanning the gap. The CDR3 has 12 amino acids. The V gene's germline CDR1 is SGHAT and CDR2 FQNNGV. The DNA of the CDR3 is TGTGCCAGCAGCTCACAGGGTTTTGGCTACACCTTC. It yields the protein CASSSQGFGYTF.

The chain employs TRBV28 and TRBJ2-7, with 8 bases aligning to TRBD2. V shed 5 bases, J shed 4 bases, and the junction held 25 bases outside the gene matches. CDR1 and CDR2 (germline): MDHEN, SYDVKM. The CDR3 has 20 amino acids. CDR3 sequence reads: CASSPLRRASGGATKYEQYF. Here the CDR3 DNA reads TGTGCCAGCAGTCCCCTCCGAAGGGCCAGCGGGGGAGCTACCAAATACGAGCAGTACTTC.

CDR3 DNA: TGTGCCAGCAGTGCCCGGACAGGGCGGGCAGATACGCAGTATTTT. Translating gives CASSARTGRADTQYF. The rearrangement links TRBV27 to TRBJ2-3, with 8 bases matching TRBD1. The CDR3 runs to 15 residues. V gave up 5 bases and J gave up 4 bases; unmatched junction bases: 8. CDR1 and CDR2 (germline): MNHEY, SMNVEV (reference sequence).

This chain joins TRBV7-2 and TRBJ2-5; TRBD2 matches at 9 bases. Germline V gene data show CDR1 as SGHTA and CDR2 as FQGNSA. With V trimmed by 7 bases and J by 2 bases, 11 bases remained unmatched. The CDR3 loop spans 16 amino acids. CDR3 sequence reads: CASTWGLAMGQETQYF. The CDR3, as DNA: TGTGCCAGCACTTGGGGACTAGCCATGGGACAAGAGACCCAGTACTTC.

The chain employs TRBV7-8 and TRBJ1-5; a weak D match, TRBD1 (6 bases). CDR3 length: 15 amino acids. The V gene lost 1 base and the J gene lost 5 bases, with 12 bases spanning the gap. Germline V gene sequence: CDR1 SGHVS, CDR2 FQNEAQ. CDR3 amino acids: CASSLVRGRDQPQHF. CDR3 DNA sequence: TGTGCCAGCAGCTTAGTCAGGGGTCGAGATCAGCCCCAGCATTTT.

The chain uses TRBV19 and TRBJ2-5; D call uncertain. CDR1 and CDR2 from the germline V gene are LNHDA and SQIVND (reference sequence). Trimming removed 4 bases from V and 1 base from J, with 10 bases in between. This CDR3 is built from 14 residues. The CDR3, as DNA: TGTGCCAGTAGTAGAGAACGTAGCCAAGAGACCCAGTACTTC. The encoded protein is CASSRERSQETQYF.

V gene TRBV5-1 combines with J gene TRBJ2-5; 9 positions match TRBD1. This CDR3 has 17 amino acids. Germline CDR1 reads SGHRS; CDR2 reads YFSETQ. The V segment lost 5 bases and the J segment 3 bases; nucleotides outside the gene matches: 14. Written as DNA, the CDR3 is TGCGCCAGCAGTCCAGGCCGGGACAGGGTCGATAAAGAGACCCAGTACTTC. Amino acid sequence: CASSPGRDRVDKETQYF.

The chain carries TRBV21-1 and TRBJ1-2; the DNA was not used to check the table's D call, TRBD1. TRBV21-1 represents a pseudogene. The CDR3 spans 14 residues. The chain's CDR3 is CASSIRTGFYGYTF. The CDR3 DNA reads TGTGCCAGCAGCATTCGGACAGGGTTCTATGGCTACACCTTC.

The chain is built from TRBV7-8 and TRBJ2-1; TRBD2 aligns across 10 bases. The CDR3 covers 17 residues. The germline V gene encodes CDR1 SGHVS and CDR2 FQNEAQ. V shed 0 bases and J 8 bases; nucleotides not matched to a gene: 10. CDR3 nucleotide sequence: TGTGCCAGCAGCTTAGCGCGGGGAAGCGGGAGGGCCTATGAGCAGTTCTTC. Protein sequence: CASSLARGSGRAYEQFF.

This clone appeared a single time. Distinct nucleotide sequences in the sample also encode this CDR3. The chain joins TRBV7-8 to TRBJ2-5; D gene uncertain. Germline CDR1 SGHVS, CDR2 FQNEAQ. This CDR3 is 12 amino acids long. The V end was cut by 5 bases, the J end by 1 base, with 5 bases between. CDR3 loop: CASSLLQETQYF. The CDR3 bases are TGTGCCAGCAGCCTACTCCAAGAGACCCAGTACTTC. The full variable domain, rest sourced from reference TRBV7-8 and TRBJ2-5, is GAGVSQSPRYKVAKRGQDVALRCDPISGHVSLFWYQQALGQGPEFLTYFQNEAQLDKSGLPSDRFFAERPEGSVSTLKIQRTQQEDSAVYLCASSLLQETQYFGPGTRLLVL.

V gene TRBV19 combines with J gene TRBJ2-1, with 8 nucleotides matching TRBD1. V dropped 4 bases and J dropped 14; count of bases not matched to a gene: 10. Germline V CDR1 and CDR2: LNHDA, SQIVND (reference sequence). The CDR3 consists of 13 residues. This CDR3 is CASSSGSGTGEFF. The CDR3, as DNA: TGTGCCAGTAGTAGTGGGTCCGGGACAGGAGAGTTCTTC.

The chain uses TRBV5-5 and TRBJ1-5; TRBD1 matches at 8 bases. J lost 7 bases, V lost 2 bases, and 2 bases had no gene match. This CDR3 is built from 13 residues. Germline CDR1 SGHKS, CDR2 YYEKEE (reference sequence). This CDR3 reads CASSLQGDQPQHF. Written as DNA, the CDR3 is TGTGCCAGCAGCTTACAGGGGGACCAGCCCCAGCATTTT. Together with reference TRBV5-5 and TRBJ1-5, the CDR3 gives the full variable domain: DAGVTQSPTHLIKTRGQQVTLRCSPISGHKSVSWYQQVLGQGPQFIFQYYEKEERGRGNFPDRFSARQFPNYSSELNVNALLLGDSALYLCASSLQGDQPQHFGDGTRLSIL.

To note about this clone: The same CDR3 can be traced to other DNA sequences in this sample. The chain joins TRBV10-3 to TRBJ1-1; 9 bases map to TRBD1. Germline V gene sequence: CDR1 ENHRY, CDR2 SYGVKD. V lost 0 bases and J lost 1; bases outside the gene matches: 0. This CDR3 contains 15 residues. CDR3 protein: CAISESDRGNTEAFF. For the CDR3, the DNA is TGTGCCATCAGTGAGTCGGACAGGGGGAACACTGAAGCTTTCTTT.

The V gene is TRBV30, the J gene TRBJ2-3; 12 bases line up with TRBD2. The CDR3 spans 14 residues. Germline values: CDR1 GTSNPN, CDR2 SVGIG (reference sequence). With V trimmed by 8 bases and J by 8 bases, 11 bases remained unmatched. The CDR3 DNA is TGTGCCGGGGGGCCTCTAGCGGGGGGGATTACGCAGTATTTT. Translation: CAGGPLAGGITQYF.

V is TRBV28 and J is TRBJ1-1; D gene uncertain. Germline V gene lookup returns CDR1 MDHEN and CDR2 SYDVKM. The CDR3 is 11 amino acids. V lost 2 bases and J 9 bases, leaving 7 bases between the germline ends. The CDR3 DNA sequence: TGTGCCAGCAGTTTACTTGCGCAAGCTTTCTTT. Translated: CASSLLAQAFF.

The chain is built from TRBV7-2 and TRBJ1-2, with a weak D call TRBD1 (6 bases). Germline CDR1 reads SGHTA; CDR2 reads FQGNSA. The CDR3 totals 14 residues. Trimming stripped 1 base from V and 4 bases from J, with 10 bases between. DNA of the CDR3: TGTGCCAGCAGCTTAGTTCTGGACAGCTATGGCTACACCTTC. Its protein is CASSLVLDSYGYTF.

The rearrangement joins TRBV7-2 to TRBJ1-5, with D unresolved. Germline V gives CDR1 SGHTA, CDR2 FQGNSA. V lost 3 bases and J lost 5, with 5 bases in between. The CDR3 loop spans 12 amino acids. The CDR3 nucleotides read TGTGCCAGCAGCTTCACTTATCAGCCCCAGCATTTT. Its protein is CASSFTYQPQHF.

The rearrangement links TRBV28 to TRBJ1-5; the match to TRBD1 covers 9 bases. Trimming removed 6 bases from V and 4 bases from J; junction bases left unmatched: 7. The CDR3 has 15 amino acids. The germline V gene has CDR1 MDHEN and CDR2 SYDVKM. The DNA of the CDR3 is TGTGCCAGCAGAATAAGGACAGGGGCGAATCAGCCCCAGCATTTT. Protein product: CASRIRTGANQPQHF. The whole variable domain, filled in from reference TRBV28 and TRBJ1-5, reads DVKVTQSSRYLVKRTGEKVFLECVQDMDHENMFWYRQDPGLGLRLIYFSYDVKMKEKGDIPEGYSVSREKKERFSLILESASTNQTSMYLCASRIRTGANQPQHFGDGTRLSIL.

V and J are TRBV7-3 and TRBJ2-1; 7 bases match TRBD1. The CDR3 has 14 residues. Germline-derived CDR1 and CDR2 are SGHTA and FQGTGA. J lost 6 bases, V lost 4 bases, and 6 bases had no gene match. CDR3 coding DNA: TGTGCCAGCAGCTCCAACAGGGGTCCCAATGAGCAGTTCTTC. Protein: CASSSNRGPNEQFF.

J is TRBJ2-1 and V is TRBV5-1; 16 nucleotides line up with TRBD2. The CDR3 extends over 20 amino acids. V trimming: 2 bases; J trimming: 0 bases; junction bases outside the gene matches: 8. The V gene's germline CDR1 is SGHRS and CDR2 YFSETQ. CDR3 amino acids: CASSLRGTSGGANSYNEQFF. The CDR3 DNA is TGCGCCAGCAGCTTAAGAGGGACTAGCGGGGGGGCGAACTCCTACAATGAGCAGTTCTTC. The full variable domain, rest sourced from reference TRBV5-1 and TRBJ2-1, is KAGVTQTPRYLIKTRGQQVTLSCSPISGHRSVSWYQQTPGQGLQFLFEYFSETQRNKGNFPGRFSGRQFSNSRSEMNVSTLELGDSALYLCASSLRGTSGGANSYNEQFFGPGTRLTVL.

Only a few counts were recorded for this clone. J is TRBJ1-1 and V is TRBV6-5; the D gene is possibly TRBD1 (5 bases). The CDR3 loop spans 15 amino acids. The V gene's germline CDR1 is MNHEY and CDR2 SVGAGI. With 8 bases removed from V and 3 bases from J, the gap between germline ends came to 19 bases. DNA of the CDR3: TGTGCCAGCCGAGAATACCGGGGGGTGGACACTGAAGCTTTCTTT. Encoded protein: CASREYRGVDTEAFF.

The V call is TRBV6-6, the J call TRBJ1-5, with a weak D call TRBD1 (6 bases). Germline CDR1 is MNHNY and CDR2 is SVGAGI (reference sequence). V shed 7 bases and J shed 7 bases, with 14 bases lying between them. This CDR3 spans 13 amino acids. The CDR3 sequence is CASTKKGGQPQHF. The CDR3 DNA sequence: TGTGCCAGCACCAAAAAGGGGGGGCAGCCCCAGCATTTT.